The rows below give T cell receptor beta chains drawn from one sample of a study of regulatory T cells in long-lasting Graves disease. TCRdb reprocessed the multiplex PCR reads via MiXCR and lists one record per CDR3 protein. Here the sample spans hundreds of thousands of distinct CDR3 sequences, 15% to 20% being singletons. These same records also appear under a second study, on T cells in Graves' hyperthyroidism and ophthalmopathy.

Sequenced here: peripheral blood mononuclear cells (PBMCs), sampled at new diagnosis, from a patient treated with antithyroid drugs. The receptors originated from a woman aged 40-65 years with Graves disease. Both conserved end residues are trimmed from each CDR3. Each record gives: CDR3 length, clone size, J gene, V gene, CDR3 protein. A clone size is listed for some rows: how often the clone was seen (once, few, many), or a class if it is expanded.

>10|many|TRBJ1-1|TRBV6-1
ASAESLTEAF
>11|few|TRBJ1-2|TRBV2
ASSVGGGDGYT
>14|-|TRBJ2-7|TRBV27
ASSLRGTAVATEQY
>13|many|TRBJ2-5|TRBV12-5
ASGFRWGSQETQY
>13|many|TRBJ2-3|TRBV29-1
SEAEGPGNVDTQY
>13|-|TRBJ1-2|TRBV18
ASSPELRSFYGYT
>13|few|TRBJ2-1|TRBV4-2
ASSQEKGTYNEQF
>12|many|TRBJ2-7|TRBV2
ANLAGALSYEQY
>12|many|TRBJ2-5|TRBV7-2
ASSTPGLGATQY
>11|many|TRBJ1-3|TRBV2
AIRQGAGNTIY
>13|-|TRBJ1-4|TRBV20-1
SASSRGPSNEKLF
>13|few|TRBJ1-5|TRBV7-2
ASGERVGSNQPQH
>11|many|TRBJ1-5|TRBV18
ASSQGHRQPQH
>12|few|TRBJ1-2|TRBV4-1
ASSFAGGNGGYT
>14|many|TRBJ1-6|TRBV2
ASSENRKGGNSPLH
>13|-|TRBJ2-3|TRBV9
ASSVAYRNTDTQY
>12|few|TRBJ2-7|TRBV4-1
ASSQEGLSYEQY
>11|many|TRBJ1-2|TRBV6-1
ASSMDSFYGYT
>13|many|TRBJ1-6|TRBV11-2
ASSYRDGDNSPLH
>12|many|TRBJ1-2|TRBV12-3/TRBV12-4
ASRGQGGYYGYT
>11|-|TRBJ2-2|TRBV5-1
ASSPTSPGELF
>10|many|TRBJ1-1|TRBV30
AWSGVNTEAF
>10|once|TRBJ1-5|TRBV18
ASTYRVGPQH
>16|many|TRBJ2-5|TRBV12-3/TRBV12-4
ASSLFEWGPGQQETQY
>12|-|TRBJ2-7|TRBV29-1
SVNIAGGPYEQY
>14|many|TRBJ2-7|TRBV28
ASSLSSGGPAYEQY
>12|many|TRBJ2-3|TRBV7-9
ASSPPPTTDTQY
>13|few|-|TRBV7-9
AGSHMREGQQTQY
>13|many|TRBJ1-4|TRBV3-1
ASSQVRTTNEKLF
>11|many|TRBJ1-2|TRBV12-3/TRBV12-4
ASSLRGYYGYT
>14|many|TRBJ2-1|TRBV3-1
ASSQDRAGVFNEQF
>13|-|TRBJ2-7|TRBV7-9
AGSLAPGGSYEQY
>13|few|TRBJ2-7|TRBV10-3
AISESRKYSYEQY
>15|few|TRBJ1-5|TRBV10-1
ASITFRNGYSNQPQH
>13|many|TRBJ1-4|TRBV5-5
ASSWDRQLNEKLF